A single sample gave rise to the 31 T cell receptor beta chains below, sequenced in a study of T-cell reconstitution after alpha-beta-depleted transplantation in children. The TCRbeta library was prepared with unique molecular identifiers. TCRdb ran MiXCR on the PCR reads and lists one entry per CDR3 protein. Of some 500,000 distinct CDR3 sequences in the sample, about 16% were seen once. This specimen consisted of PBMCs from the stem cell graft donor, obtained from the stem cell graft. These TCRs come from a human donor who donated a stem cell graft to a child with acute lymphoblastic leukemia.

Worth noting for this clonotype: Since no conserved phenylalanine or tryptophan closes the CDR3, a read error is the likely cause. The V and J genes are TRBV15 and TRBJ2-1; 7 bases line up with TRBD2. The V gene end was trimmed by 1 base and the J gene end by 2 bases; junction bases not matched to a gene: 2. This CDR3 contains 15 residues. Germline lookup yields CDR1 LNHNV and CDR2 YYDKDF (reference sequence). DNA for the CDR3: TGTGCCACCAGCAGAGTAGCGGGTACCTACAATGAGCAGTTCTTG. It encodes CATSRVAGTYNEQFL.

This clonotype appeared once. The chain combines TRBV4-2 with TRBJ2-1, with a possible D match to TRBD2 (5 bases). Trimming removed 2 bases from V and 4 bases from J, with 15 bases in between. The CDR3 runs to 16 residues. Germline CDR1 and CDR2: LGHNA and YNFKEQ. CDR3 in DNA: TGTGCCAGCAGCCAACTTGACGCAGCGGTATACAATGAGCAGTTCTTC. Amino acid sequence: CASSQLDAAVYNEQFF.

Here the CDR3 reads CASSLWGQGIREQYF. The DNA for the CDR3 is TGTGCCAGCAGTTTGTGGGGACAGGGAATCCGCGAGCAGTACTTC. J is TRBJ2-7 and V is TRBV12-3 or TRBV12-4, with 9 bases matching TRBD1. The CDR3 contains 15 residues. Germline trimming cut 3 bases from V and 6 bases from J; bases unmatched to any gene: 9.

There are a few counts of this clonotype. This sequence joins TRBV7-9 and TRBJ1-5; D remains unclear. V was trimmed by 4 bases and J by 3 bases, leaving 13 bases between them. Looked up from germline, CDR1 is SEHNR and CDR2 is FQNEAQ (reference sequence). The CDR3 has 15 residues. CDR3: CASSSNDRFNQPQHF. In nucleotides, the CDR3 is TGTGCCAGCAGCTCAAACGACCGATTCAATCAGCCCCAGCATTTT. The whole variable domain, remainder taken from reference TRBV7-9 and TRBJ1-5, is DTGVSQNPRHKITKRGQNVTFRCDPISEHNRLYWYRQTLGQGPEFLTYFQNEAQLEKSRLLSDRFSAERPKGSFSTLEIQRTEQGDSAMYLCASSSNDRFNQPQHFGDGTRLSIL.

J is TRBJ2-7 and V is TRBV11-2; 7 bases are a match to TRBD2. The V and J ends lost 3 bases and 4 bases, in that order; junction bases with no gene match: 9. Germline assignment: CDR1 SGHAT and CDR2 FQNNGV. This CDR3 has 15 residues. CDR3 region: CASSLSAGVGYEQYF. The CDR3 DNA reads as TGTGCCAGCAGCTTGAGCGCGGGAGTGGGATACGAGCAGTACTTC.

In its sample, this clonotype was seen a few times. This chain joins TRBV6-1 and TRBJ2-4, with no clear D. With 6 bases removed from V and 0 bases from J, the gap between germline ends came to 18 bases. The CDR3 contains 17 residues. CDR1 is MNHNS, CDR2 SASEGT, per germline. The CDR3: CASSPVSGPSAKNIQYF. For the CDR3, the DNA is TGTGCCAGCAGCCCCGTAAGTGGGCCCTCAGCCAAAAACATTCAGTACTTC.

This clonotype was seen many times. The V and J genes are TRBV12-3 or TRBV12-4 and TRBJ2-2; 9 bases line up with TRBD2. The CDR3 runs to 14 residues. The V and J ends lost 6 bases and 4 bases, in that order; junction bases with no gene match: 3. The CDR3: CASRNSGSTGELFF. The DNA for the CDR3 is TGTGCCAGCAGAAATAGCGGGAGCACCGGGGAGCTGTTTTTT.

This clonotype appeared a few times. The chain is built from TRBV9 and TRBJ1-1, with D possibly being TRBD1 (5 bases). The germline V gene encodes CDR1 SGDLS and CDR2 YYNGEE. This CDR3 is built from 13 residues. Trimming shortened V by 0 bases and J by 12 bases, and 15 bases separated the two germline ends. The CDR3 DNA sequence: TGTGCCAGCAGCGTAGATGCACGGGGGGGACCTTTCTTT. Its protein product is CASSVDARGGPFF.

This clonotype was seen a handful of times. The CDR3 nucleotides are TGTGCCAGCAGCGGATACCGGGACAGCTCAACTAATGAAAAACTGTTTTTT. It translates to CASSGYRDSSTNEKLFF. V is TRBV9 and J is TRBJ1-4; 7 bases map to TRBD1. The CDR3 has 17 residues. V lost 3 bases to trimming and J lost 0 bases; unmatched junction nucleotides: 8. Germline lookup yields CDR1 SGDLS and CDR2 YYNGEE.

This chain connects TRBV7-6 to TRBJ2-1; tentatively, D is TRBD2 (6 bases). Germline V gene lookup returns CDR1 SGHVS and CDR2 FNYEAQ. The CDR3 runs to 17 residues. The V and J ends lost 5 bases and 0 bases respectively, with 17 bases between them. CDR3 sequence: CASSPRLRERSYNEQFF. As DNA, the CDR3 is TGTGCCAGCAGCCCGCGGCTACGGGAGCGCTCCTACAATGAGCAGTTCTTC.

The chain carries TRBV18 and TRBJ1-1, with 7 nucleotides matching TRBD1. This CDR3 region has 13 residues. Per the germline V gene, CDR1 is KGHSH and CDR2 is LQKENI. V lost 8 bases and J lost 2; bases outside the gene matches: 5. This chain's CDR3 is CASRTGHNTEAFF. CDR3 nucleotides: TGTGCCAGCCGGACAGGACACAACACTGAAGCTTTCTTT.

The V gene is TRBV5-1, the J gene TRBJ1-5, with 9 positions matching TRBD1. This CDR3 spans 15 amino acids. The V gene's germline CDR1 is SGHRS and CDR2 YFSETQ. The junction had 4 bases not matched to a gene; V was cut back by 4 bases and J by 2 bases. CDR3 nucleotides: TGCGCCAGCAGCAGAACAGGGGGCGGCAATCAGCCCCAGCATTTT. Encoded protein: CASSRTGGGNQPQHF. The complete variable domain, with remaining parts taken from reference TRBV5-1 and TRBJ1-5, reads KAGVTQTPRYLIKTRGQQVTLSCSPISGHRSVSWYQQTPGQGLQFLFEYFSETQRNKGNFPGRFSGRQFSNSRSEMNVSTLELGDSALYLCASSRTGGGNQPQHFGDGTRLSIL.

A few counts support this clonotype. The chain combines TRBV9 with TRBJ1-2; 7 bases fit TRBD1. With V trimmed by 3 bases and J by 7 bases, 6 bases remained unmatched. The V gene's germline CDR1 is SGDLS and CDR2 YYNGEE. This CDR3 has 13 amino acids. Here the CDR3 DNA reads TGTGCCAGCAGCGGGACAGGCTCGGGTGGCTACACCTTC. It translates to CASSGTGSGGYTF. The full variable domain, in which reference TRBV9 and TRBJ1-2 provide the parts outside the CDR3, is DSGVTQTPKHLITATGQRVTLRCSPRSGDLSVYWYQQSLDQGLQFLIQYYNGEERAKGNILERFSAQQFPDLHSELNLSSLELGDSALYFCASSGTGSGGYTFGSGTRLTVV.

This chain joins TRBV12-3 or TRBV12-4 and TRBJ2-7; TRBD2 matches at 14 bases. The CDR3 loop spans 14 amino acids. V lost 5 bases, J lost 5 bases, and 2 bases stayed unmatched. The CDR3 DNA sequence: TGTGCCAGCAGTGGACTAGCGGGAGGCCACGAGCAGTACTTC. Translated: CASSGLAGGHEQYF.

This clonotype was seen a single time. This chain links TRBV11-2 with TRBJ2-7; D uncertain. The germline V and J ends were trimmed by 2 bases and 3 bases, with 11 bases remaining between them. The CDR3 consists of 14 residues. Per the germline V gene, CDR1 is SGHAT and CDR2 is FQNNGV. CDR3 protein: CASSLSWVNYEQYF. CDR3 in DNA: TGTGCCAGCAGCTTATCCTGGGTGAACTACGAGCAGTACTTC. Drawing the rest from reference TRBV11-2 and TRBJ2-7, the complete variable domain is EAGVAQSPRYKIIEKRQSVAFWCNPISGHATLYWYQQILGQGPKLLIQFQNNGVVDDSQLPKDRFSAERLKGVDSTLKIQPAKLEDSAVYLCASSLSWVNYEQYFGPGTRLTVT.

This clonotype was seen a few times. This rearrangement joins TRBV7-2 to TRBJ1-3, with unresolved D. Germline V gene lookup returns CDR1 SGHTA and CDR2 FQGNSA. This CDR3 contains 13 residues. V was clipped by 0 bases and J by 7 bases, with 7 bases between them. The CDR3 region is CASSLALGNTIYF. CDR3 DNA: TGTGCCAGCAGCTTAGCTCTGGGGAACACCATATATTTT.

This clonotype was seen a handful of times. The gene calls are TRBV25-1 and TRBJ1-2; the match to TRBD1 covers 10 bases. With V trimmed by 6 bases and J by 4 bases, 11 bases remained unmatched. Germline V gene lookup returns CDR1 MGHDK and CDR2 SYGVNS. There are 16 residues in the CDR3. In nucleotides, the CDR3 is TGTGCCAGCAGCGAACTGGGGACAGGGGCTACCTATGGCTACACCTTC. Protein product: CASSELGTGATYGYTF.

Only a few counts were recorded for this clonotype. This sequence joins TRBV6-1 and TRBJ2-5, with a weak D call TRBD2 (6 bases). Per germline, CDR1 MNHNS and CDR2 SASEGT. V shed 5 bases and J shed 1 base, with 17 bases lying between them. This CDR3 comprises 16 residues. The CDR3 coding sequence is TGTGCCAGCAGTCGCTGGCGGGGCCAATCCCAAGAGACCCAGTACTTC. Translation: CASSRWRGQSQETQYF.

The J gene is TRBJ2-7, the V gene TRBV29-1; D ambiguous. This CDR3 region has 12 residues. V lost 3 bases, J lost 1 base, and 7 bases lay in between. Germline V CDR1 and CDR2: SQVTM, ANQGSEA. CDR3 sequence reads: CSVEDGSYEQYF. The CDR3 DNA reads as TGCAGCGTTGAGGACGGGTCCTACGAGCAGTACTTC.

In its sample, this clonotype was seen many times. The chain recombines TRBV28 with TRBJ2-7, with no clear D. CDR3 length equals 10 residues. The germline V gene encodes CDR1 MDHEN and CDR2 SYDVKM. V was cut by 5 bases and J by 2 bases, with 1 base left in between. The CDR3 DNA follows: TGTGCCAGCAGTGCCTACGAGCAGTACTTC. The encoded protein is CASSAYEQYF.

V gene TRBV29-1 combines with J gene TRBJ2-1, with 7 bases fitting TRBD2. The CDR3 length is 15 residues. V lost 0 bases and J lost 3; bases outside the gene matches: 5. Germline V gene data show CDR1 as SQVTM and CDR2 as ANQGSEA. CDR3 coding DNA: TGCAGCGTTGAAGATCAAGCGGGACTCTACAATGAGCAGTTCTTC. It encodes CSVEDQAGLYNEQFF.

This clonotype was detected only a few times. The rearrangement links TRBV7-9 to TRBJ1-4; D gene uncertain. The CDR3 length is 15 residues. Germline V gives CDR1 SEHNR, CDR2 FQNEAQ (reference sequence). V was cut by 3 bases and J by 1 base, with 9 bases left in between. CDR3 amino acids: CASSFGEGTNEKLFF. The DNA for the CDR3 is TGTGCCAGCAGCTTCGGGGAGGGAACTAATGAAAAACTGTTTTTT.

This clonotype was found a few times. The chain couples TRBV27 to TRBJ2-3; D possibly corresponds to TRBD2 (6 bases). From germline, CDR1 is MNHEY and CDR2 SMNVEV (reference sequence). The ends were cut back, 2 bases at V and 6 bases at J, with 12 bases in the middle. CDR3 length: 14 residues. The CDR3 region is CASSLRTAGDTQYF. In DNA form, the CDR3 reads TGTGCCAGCAGTTTAAGGACGGCGGGGGATACGCAGTATTTT.

A few counts support this clonotype. V is TRBV12-3 or TRBV12-4 and J is TRBJ2-1; 9 bases are shared with TRBD1. Trimming at V came to 8 bases and at J to 6 bases, leaving 14 bases not matched to a gene. This CDR3 has 16 residues. The DNA of the CDR3 is TGTGCCAGCGGGTATAGTCGGGACAGGGCTCCCAATGAGCAGTTCTTC. Translating gives CASGYSRDRAPNEQFF.

In this sample, this clonotype turned up a few times. This sequence joins TRBV20-1 and TRBJ2-7; possibly TRBD1 for D (5 bases). The CDR3 is 12 amino acids. Germline CDR1 reads DFQATT; CDR2 reads SNEGSKA (reference sequence). V dropped 6 bases and J dropped 1 base, with 10 bases sitting between them. As DNA, the CDR3 is TGCAGTGCACCGGACATTTCCTACGAGCAGTACTTC. It specifies CSAPDISYEQYF.

The gene calls are TRBV11-2 and TRBJ2-7, with 7 bases aligning to TRBD1. V shed 4 bases and J 0 bases; nucleotides not matched to a gene: 6. There are 15 residues in the CDR3. Germline values: CDR1 SGHAT, CDR2 FQNNGV. CDR3 in DNA: TGTGCCAGCAGCTCCTACAGGGGCAACTCCTACGAGCAGTACTTC. This sequence encodes CASSSYRGNSYEQYF.

The V and J genes are TRBV11-1 and TRBJ2-1, with 9 bases identical to TRBD1. Looked up from germline, CDR1 is SGHAT and CDR2 is FQDESV (reference sequence). The CDR3 extends over 18 amino acids. V gave up 1 base and J gave up 2 bases; unmatched junction bases: 9. CDR3 in DNA: TGTGCCAGCAGCTTAGGGGGCTTAGGGGACAGGGCCTACAATGAGCAGTTCTTC. This codes for CASSLGGLGDRAYNEQFF. Complete variable domain (other parts from reference TRBV11-1 and TRBJ2-1): EAEVAQSPRYKITEKSQAVAFWCDPISGHATLYWYRQILGQGPELLVQFQDESVVDDSQLPKDRFSAERLKGVDSTLKIQPAELGDSAMYLCASSLGGLGDRAYNEQFFGPGTRLTVL.

This rearrangement joins TRBV15 to TRBJ2-7; 8 nucleotides match TRBD1. Germline-derived CDR1 and CDR2 are LNHNV and YYDKDF (reference sequence). This CDR3 comprises 15 residues. V gave up 1 base and J gave up 4 bases; unmatched junction bases: 6. The CDR3 DNA sequence: TGTGCCACCAGCAGAGGCGCGGGACAGGCATACGAGCAGTACTTC. As protein: CATSRGAGQAYEQYF. Full variable domain (missing parts from reference TRBV15 and TRBJ2-7): DAMVIQNPRYQVTQFGKPVTLSCSQTLNHNVMYWYQQKSSQAPKLLFHYYDKDFNNEADTPDNFQSRRPNTSFCFLDIRSPGLGDTAMYLCATSRGAGQAYEQYFGPGTRLTVT.

J is TRBJ1-1 and V is TRBV28; D may be TRBD1 (5 bases). V shed 4 bases and J shed 1 base, with 10 bases lying between them. This CDR3 is 14 amino acids long. CDR1 is MDHEN, CDR2 SYDVKM, per germline. The CDR3 nucleotides read TGTGCCAGCAGTTGGCAGGGCCCGAACACTGAAGCTTTCTTT. Translated, it gives CASSWQGPNTEAFF.

The rearrangement joins TRBV24-1 to TRBJ2-1; possibly TRBD1 or TRBD2 for D (5 bases each). V was pared by 4 bases and J by 8 bases, with 8 bases between. The CDR3 spans 12 residues. Germline CDR1 is KGHDR and CDR2 is SFDVKD. DNA of the CDR3: TGTGCCACCAGTGAGGGACGGTATGAGCAGTTCTTC. Translating it yields CATSEGRYEQFF.

The chain employs TRBV15 and TRBJ1-3; weak D call: TRBD1 (5 bases). Germline V gives CDR1 LNHNV, CDR2 YYDKDF (reference sequence). Trimming left V 3 bases short and J 2 bases short, with 14 bases between. The CDR3 extends over 16 amino acids. The CDR3 is CATSRKGPSAGNTIYF. The CDR3 DNA reads TGTGCCACCAGCAGGAAGGGACCAAGCGCTGGAAACACCATATATTTT.